One sample yielded the 32 T cell receptor beta chains listed below, sequenced in a study of beta chain features in type 1 diabetes. No antigen has been identified for these receptors. The whole isolated RNA underwent reverse transcription, so sequencing captured expressed TCRB transcripts. Method: immunoSEQ multiplex PCR; TCRdb's copy keeps in-frame clones and lacks some. Here the sample spans tens of thousands of clones, around 68% being singletons. Study results and limitations: Patients with Type 1 diabetes showed moderately but significantly shorter TCRB CDR3s in all four CD4+ subsets.

Sequenced material: stem cell memory CD4+ T cells from blood. The receptors derive from a woman aged 40 to 50 with type 1 diabetes.

V usage is TRBV6-5 and J usage is TRBJ1-1; TRBD1 aligns across 10 bases. V shed 8 bases and J 6 bases; nucleotides not matched to a gene: 6. This CDR3 has 13 residues. CDR1 MNHEY and CDR2 SVGAGI come from the germline V gene. DNA for the CDR3: TGTGCCAGCGAGGACAGGGGGAGGCCTGAAGCTTTCTTT. This sequence encodes CASEDRGRPEAFF.

The rearrangement uses TRBV7-2 and TRBJ1-3; 8 bases match TRBD1. Germline V gene lookup returns CDR1 SGHTA and CDR2 FQGNSA. The V gene end was trimmed by 5 bases and the J gene end by 6 bases; junction bases not matched to a gene: 12. The CDR3 is made up of 16 amino acids. CDR3 bases: TGTGCCAGCAGCCCGGGACATTCAGGGGGCGAAAACACCATATATTTT. This sequence encodes CASSPGHSGGENTIYF. Looking up the rest from reference TRBV7-2 and TRBJ1-3 gives the full variable domain: GAGVSQSPSNKVTEKGKDVELRCDPISGHTALYWYRQSLGQGLEFLIYFQGNSAPDKSGLPSDRFSAERTGGSVSTLTIQRTQQEDSAVYLCASSPGHSGGENTIYFGEGSWLTVV.

In its sample, this clone was seen once. The chain uses TRBV9 and TRBJ1-2; TRBD1 agrees at 7 bases. CDR1 is SGDLS and CDR2 is YYNGEE in the germline V gene. This CDR3 spans 15 amino acids. V shed 4 bases, J shed 4 bases, and the junction held 10 bases outside the gene matches. CDR3 in amino acids: CASSPRTGRIYGYTF. The CDR3 region has the DNA TGTGCCAGCAGCCCCAGGACAGGTCGGATCTATGGCTACACCTTC.

In this sample, this clone turned up once. V is TRBV9 and J is TRBJ1-1; D is perhaps TRBD1 (5 bases). This CDR3 has 12 residues. The V end was cut by 4 bases, the J end by 3 bases, with 7 bases between. From germline, CDR1 is SGDLS and CDR2 YYNGEE. Here the CDR3 DNA reads TGTGCCAGCAGCACGACAGACACTGAAGCTTTCTTT. Translation gives CASSTTDTEAFF.

The rearrangement links TRBV6-6 to TRBJ2-3; weak D call: TRBD2 (6 bases). CDR3 size: 15 residues. The germline gives CDR1 MNHNY, CDR2 SVGAGI (reference sequence). The germline V and J ends were trimmed by 2 bases and 1 base, with 10 bases remaining between them. Here the CDR3 DNA reads TGTGCCAGCAGTTACCGGGCTAGCGGCACAGATACGCAGTATTTT. It encodes CASSYRASGTDTQYF.

This clone appeared a few times. The chain joins TRBV15 to TRBJ1-5; 8 bases align to TRBD1. V shed 5 bases, J shed 4 bases, and the junction held 7 bases outside the gene matches. Germline loops: CDR1 LNHNV, CDR2 YYDKDF (reference sequence). This CDR3 is 15 amino acids long. The CDR3 region is CATSPIDRGNQPQHF. In DNA form, the CDR3 reads TGTGCCACCAGCCCCATCGACAGGGGAAATCAGCCCCAGCATTTT.

CDR3 region: CASSSGSMQETQYF. CDR3 in DNA: TGTGCCAGCTCGTCGGGTAGTATGCAGGAGACCCAGTACTTC. J is TRBJ2-5 and V is TRBV18; the D is unclear. Germline lookup yields CDR1 KGHSH and CDR2 LQKENI. This CDR3 spans 14 amino acids. Trimming pared 6 bases from V and 5 bases from J, leaving 16 bases between.

This chain uses TRBV28 with TRBJ2-6; TRBD1 might be the D (5 bases). V lost 3 bases to trimming and J lost 0 bases, with 9 bases between them. Germline V gives CDR1 MDHEN, CDR2 SYDVKM. The CDR3 runs to 16 residues. The chain's CDR3 is CASSFAGPSGANVLTF. The CDR3 DNA reads as TGTGCCAGCAGTTTCGCAGGGCCCTCTGGGGCCAACGTCCTGACTTTC.

This chain connects TRBV11-2 to TRBJ1-4; D uncertain. This CDR3 is built from 14 residues. Germline V gene sequence: CDR1 SGHAT, CDR2 FQNNGV. V was shortened by 5 bases and J by 6 bases, with 13 bases between the two germline ends. This CDR3 reads CASSTQVLDEKLFF. In DNA, the CDR3 is TGTGCCAGCAGCACCCAGGTGTTAGATGAAAAACTGTTTTTT.

J is TRBJ2-1 and V is TRBV30; D remains unclear. The CDR3 has 13 residues. Germline loops: CDR1 GTSNPN, CDR2 SVGIG (reference sequence). Deletions cut 3 bases from V and 7 bases from J, with 13 bases between. The DNA for the CDR3 is TGTGCCTGGAGCTTACCCCCCAGGAATGAGCAGTTCTTC. Protein product: CAWSLPPRNEQFF.

This chain links TRBV7-3 with TRBJ1-5; D gene uncertain. This CDR3 comprises 13 residues. V shed 2 bases and J shed 4 bases, with 6 bases lying between them. Per germline, CDR1 SGHTA and CDR2 FQGTGA. As DNA, the CDR3 is TGTGCCAGCAGCTTACAGAGGAATCAGCCCCAGCATTTT. It translates to CASSLQRNQPQHF.

The gene calls are TRBV7-2 and TRBJ2-3, with D tentatively TRBD1 (7 bases). V was shortened by 3 bases and J by 2 bases, with 15 bases between the two germline ends. The CDR3 spans 16 residues. Germline loops: CDR1 SGHTA, CDR2 FQGNSA. The CDR3 loop reads CASSLDRRGVTDTQYF. The CDR3 DNA reads TGTGCCAGCAGCTTGGATCGCAGGGGGGTCACAGATACGCAGTATTTT.

This clone was observed a handful of times. DNA of the CDR3: TGTGCCAGCAGCCAAGGCCCGGGACAGGGGTTGAGCACAGATACGCAGTATTTT. Translating it yields CASSQGPGQGLSTDTQYF. V is TRBV14 and J is TRBJ2-3; 10 nucleotides agree with TRBD1. CDR3 length: 18 amino acids. CDR1 and CDR2 (germline): SGHDN, FVKESK. The J segment lost 0 bases and the V segment lost 1 base, leaving 7 bases of the junction unmatched.

This clone was picked up one time. This chain uses TRBV27 with TRBJ2-5; D is perhaps TRBD1 (6 bases). There are 13 residues in the CDR3. CDR1 and CDR2 (germline): MNHEY, SMNVEV (reference sequence). The V end was cut by 5 bases, the J end by 5 bases, with 12 bases between. The CDR3 DNA sequence: TGTGCCAGCAGTCCGTATAGGGGGGAGACCCAGTACTTC. It codes for CASSPYRGETQYF.

The chain employs TRBV7-2 and TRBJ2-7, with D tentatively TRBD2 (5 bases). The CDR3 is 17 residues long. Looked up from germline, CDR1 is SGHTA and CDR2 is FQGNSA. V was shortened by 3 bases and J by 0 bases, with 18 bases between the two germline ends. The CDR3 here is CASSFLRTFSLSYEQYF. The CDR3 DNA reads TGTGCCAGCAGCTTCCTCCGGACTTTTTCTCTCTCCTACGAGCAGTACTTC.

The genes are TRBV7-2 and TRBJ2-1; D unclear. This CDR3 has 17 amino acids. CDR1 is SGHTA and CDR2 is FQGNSA in the germline V gene. V lost 0 bases and J lost 8, with 20 bases in between. CDR3 nucleotides: TGTGCCAGCAGCTTAGCGCGGAACGCTGGAAAGTTCGATGAGCAGTTCTTC. Protein product: CASSLARNAGKFDEQFF.

This clone was observed a single time. V and J are TRBV5-6 and TRBJ1-4; D is possibly TRBD1 (5 bases). The CDR3 is 14 residues long. V was pared by 2 bases and J by 8 bases, with 13 bases between. Germline values: CDR1 SGHDT, CDR2 YYEEEE. The CDR3 reads CASSFGQGEEKLFF. DNA of the CDR3: TGTGCCAGCAGCTTTGGGCAGGGCGAGGAAAAACTGTTTTTT.

Only a few counts were recorded for this clone. CDR3 sequence: CASSFGWTASNEQFF. The CDR3 DNA sequence: TGTGCCAGCAGCTTTGGATGGACAGCGAGCAATGAGCAGTTCTTC. The V and J genes are TRBV7-9 and TRBJ2-1; a weak D match, TRBD1 (6 bases). This CDR3 is built from 15 residues. V was trimmed by 3 bases and J by 6 bases, leaving 15 bases between them. CDR1 and CDR2 from the germline V gene are SEHNR and FQNEAQ (reference sequence).

The chain uses TRBV5-1 and TRBJ2-5, with D maybe TRBD1 (5 bases). The germline V and J ends were trimmed by 4 bases and 5 bases, with 18 bases remaining between them. Germline CDR1 reads SGHRS; CDR2 reads YFSETQ. The CDR3 contains 15 residues. CDR3 in amino acids: CASSTRASPVETQYF. The CDR3, as DNA: TGCGCCAGCAGCACCAGGGCCAGCCCGGTGGAGACCCAGTACTTC.

The V gene is TRBV4-1, the J gene TRBJ2-1; 10 nucleotides line up with TRBD2. Trimming at V came to 6 bases and at J to 9 bases, leaving 20 bases not matched to a gene. This CDR3 spans 18 amino acids. The V gene's germline CDR1 is MGHRA and CDR2 YSYEKL. CDR3 coding DNA: TGCGCCAGCAGACCGACCGTACTAGCGGGGCCAGGTAGGGGTGAGCAGTTCTTC. Encoded protein: CASRPTVLAGPGRGEQFF.

The genes are TRBV5-1 and TRBJ2-7, with D possibly TRBD1 on 6 matching bases. Germline V gives CDR1 SGHRS, CDR2 YFSETQ. The CDR3 loop spans 14 amino acids. V shed 5 bases and J shed 0 bases, with 12 bases lying between them. The CDR3 DNA sequence: TGCGCCAGCAGTTTTGACAGGCTCTCCTACGAGCAGTACTTC. Protein: CASSFDRLSYEQYF.

The rearrangement uses TRBV7-2 and TRBJ2-5, with TRBD2 matching 11 bases. Germline CDR1 reads SGHTA; CDR2 reads FQGNSA. The CDR3 spans 16 residues. The trim removed 5 bases at V and 1 base at J, leaving 6 bases unmatched. In DNA form, the CDR3 reads TGTGCCAGCAGCCAGCAACTAGCGGGAGCCCAAGAGACCCAGTACTTC. It is translated as CASSQQLAGAQETQYF.

V and J are TRBV6-1 and TRBJ1-6; TRBD1 agrees at 8 bases. The V and J ends lost 5 bases and 8 bases, in that order; junction bases with no gene match: 2. Germline assignment: CDR1 MNHNS and CDR2 SASEGT. The CDR3 contains 13 residues. The CDR3 here is CASSPTGDSPLHF. The DNA for the CDR3 is TGTGCCAGCAGTCCGACAGGGGATTCACCCCTCCACTTT.

The chain links TRBV28 to TRBJ1-4; D may be TRBD1 (5 bases). The length of the CDR3 is 13 residues. With 6 bases removed from V and 8 bases from J, the gap between germline ends came to 13 bases. Germline-derived CDR1 and CDR2 are MDHEN and SYDVKM. The DNA for the CDR3 is TGTGCCAGCAGACGATCGGGGGAAGAAAAACTGTTTTTT. It is translated as CASRRSGEEKLFF.

The chain carries TRBV5-1 and TRBJ2-2, with D possibly being TRBD1 (6 bases). Germline-derived CDR1 and CDR2 are SGHRS and YFSETQ. The CDR3 runs 13 residues. Deletions cut 6 bases from V and 5 bases from J, with 11 bases between. CDR3: CASMDQGTGELFF. In nucleotides, the CDR3 is TGCGCCAGCATGGACCAGGGGACCGGGGAGCTGTTTTTT.

V is TRBV28 and J is TRBJ1-2; a possible D gene is TRBD1 (6 bases). CDR3 length equals 12 residues. Germline V lookup: CDR1 MDHEN, CDR2 SYDVKM. Trimming cost V 9 bases and J 2 bases, with 10 bases left between them. The CDR3 DNA follows: TGTGCCAGTGTAGGACAGAACTATGGCTACACCTTC. It specifies CASVGQNYGYTF.

The CDR3 DNA is TGTGCCAGCAGCTTAAACGGTGGAAACACCATATATTTT. Translating it yields CASSLNGGNTIYF. This chain links TRBV7-2 with TRBJ1-3; D ambiguous. Trimming stripped 2 bases from V and 3 bases from J, with 5 bases between. The CDR3 sequence is 13 residues long. CDR1 and CDR2 from the germline V gene are SGHTA and FQGNSA. Full variable domain (rest looked up from reference TRBV7-2 and TRBJ1-3): GAGVSQSPSNKVTEKGKDVELRCDPISGHTALYWYRQSLGQGLEFLIYFQGNSAPDKSGLPSDRFSAERTGGSVSTLTIQRTQQEDSAVYLCASSLNGGNTIYFGEGSWLTVV.

The chain carries TRBV25-1 and TRBJ2-7; D is undetermined. Per the germline V gene, CDR1 is MGHDK and CDR2 is SYGVNS. The CDR3 consists of 13 residues. V lost 2 bases, J lost 6 bases, and 11 bases lay in between. Written as DNA, the CDR3 is TGTGCCAGCAGTGAACTCCGGTTCGGCGAGCAGTACTTC. Encoded protein: CASSELRFGEQYF.

The chain couples TRBV27 to TRBJ1-3, with D unclear. Deletions cut 6 bases from V and 0 bases from J, with 9 bases between. The CDR3 has 14 residues. Per the germline V gene, CDR1 is MNHEY and CDR2 is SMNVEV (reference sequence). CDR3 residues: CASRGHISGNTIYF. The CDR3 nucleotides read TGTGCCAGCAGGGGCCACATCTCTGGAAACACCATATATTTT.

This clone was seen a handful of times. This chain links TRBV11-2 with TRBJ2-1; no clear D gene. The CDR3 is 14 residues long. Trimming left V 2 bases short and J 0 bases short, with 5 bases between. The germline gives CDR1 SGHAT, CDR2 FQNNGV. The chain's CDR3 is CASSLSSSYNEQFF. The CDR3 DNA is TGTGCCAGCAGCTTAAGTAGCTCCTACAATGAGCAGTTCTTC.

This rearrangement joins TRBV14 to TRBJ2-5; no firm D call. Germline values: CDR1 SGHDN, CDR2 FVKESK. CDR3 length: 14 residues. V lost 0 bases to trimming and J lost 1 base, with 6 bases between them. In DNA form, the CDR3 reads TGTGCCAGCAGCCAAGACTATCCCCAAGAGACCCAGTACTTC. Its translation: CASSQDYPQETQYF.

The chain employs TRBV7-2 and TRBJ1-3; D not resolved. Trimming removed 6 bases from V and 2 bases from J, with 14 bases in between. The germline V gene encodes CDR1 SGHTA and CDR2 FQGNSA. This CDR3 has 15 residues. CDR3 sequence (DNA): TGTGCCAGCAGGTCCCCGGGGATGGCTGGAAACACCATATATTTT. Protein product: CASRSPGMAGNTIYF.